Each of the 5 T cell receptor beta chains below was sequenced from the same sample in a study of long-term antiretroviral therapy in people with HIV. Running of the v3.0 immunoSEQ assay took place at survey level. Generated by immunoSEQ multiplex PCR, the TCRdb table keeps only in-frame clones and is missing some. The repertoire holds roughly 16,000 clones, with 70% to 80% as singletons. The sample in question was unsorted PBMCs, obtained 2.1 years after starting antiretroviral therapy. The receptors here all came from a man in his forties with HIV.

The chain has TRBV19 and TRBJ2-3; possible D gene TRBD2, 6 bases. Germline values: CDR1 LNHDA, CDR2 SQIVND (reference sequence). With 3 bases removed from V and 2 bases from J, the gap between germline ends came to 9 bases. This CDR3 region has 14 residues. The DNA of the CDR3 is TGTGCCAGTAGTATCGGGGAGGTCACAGATACGCAGTATTTT. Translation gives CASSIGEVTDTQYF.

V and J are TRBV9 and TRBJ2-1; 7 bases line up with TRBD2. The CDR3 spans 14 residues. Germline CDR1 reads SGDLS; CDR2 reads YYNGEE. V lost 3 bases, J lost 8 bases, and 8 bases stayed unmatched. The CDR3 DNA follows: TGTGCCAGCAGCGCGGCCGCGGGGGAGGATGAGCAGTTCTTC. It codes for CASSAAAGEDEQFF.

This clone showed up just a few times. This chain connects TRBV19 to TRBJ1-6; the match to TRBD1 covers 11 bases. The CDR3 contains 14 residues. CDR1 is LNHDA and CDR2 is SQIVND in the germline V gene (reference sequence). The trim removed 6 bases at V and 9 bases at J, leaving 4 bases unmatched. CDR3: CASRDRGRSSPLHF. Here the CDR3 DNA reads TGTGCCAGTAGGGACAGGGGGCGGAGTTCACCCCTCCACTTT.

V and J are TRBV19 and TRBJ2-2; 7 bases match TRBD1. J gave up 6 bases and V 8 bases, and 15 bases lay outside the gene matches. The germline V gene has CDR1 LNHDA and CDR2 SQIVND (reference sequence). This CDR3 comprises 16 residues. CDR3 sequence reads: CASFDREGYFAGELFF. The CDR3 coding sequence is TGTGCCAGTTTCGACAGGGAAGGGTACTTCGCCGGGGAGCTGTTTTTT.

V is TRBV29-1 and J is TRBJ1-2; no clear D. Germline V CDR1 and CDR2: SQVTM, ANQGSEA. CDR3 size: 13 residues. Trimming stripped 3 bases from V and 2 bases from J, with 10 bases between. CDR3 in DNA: TGCAGCGTTGAGGGAACACTCAACTATGGCTACACCTTC. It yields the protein CSVEGTLNYGYTF.